The rows below give T cell receptor beta chains drawn from one sample of a study of T cell repertoires and HLA-DP antigens. These receptors' targets are unknown. TCRdb's table, derived via immunoSEQ multiplex PCR, lists solely in-frame clones and lacks some. The table has more than 90,000 clones, about 91% seen once. The sequencing sample was made of CD4+ T cells from PBMCs. The source is a woman aged 18-30 years in good health and CMV-seronegative. Each CDR3 is given with its conserved first and last residue. Each record gives: D gene, clone size, V gene, J gene, CDR3 length, CDR3 DNA, CDR3 protein. A D gene is named only where the DNA matches it firmly. Clone size is shown for a subset of rows, as once, few, many or a class of expanded clone.

NA	once	TRBV19	TRBJ1-5	15	TGTGCCAGTAGTATTGGAAAATATAGCAATCAGCCCCAGCATTTT	CASSIGKYSNQPQHF
TRBD2	NA	TRBV11-2	TRBJ2-1	15	TGTGCCAGCAGCGACACTAGCGGGAGCTACAATGAGCAGTTCTTC	CASSDTSGSYNEQFF
NA	NA	TRBV18	TRBJ2-3	14	TGTGCCAGCTCACCGGATGGTGGCACAGATACGCAGTATTTT	CASSPDGGTDTQYF
NA	NA	TRBV6-6	TRBJ1-5	15	TGTGCCAGCAGTTCTATAAGGGCCCGAGGTCAGCCCCAGCATTTT	CASSSIRARGQPQHF
TRBD1	NA	TRBV14	TRBJ2-5	17	TGTGCCAGCAGCCAAGCCCCGGGACAGGGGAAAAAAGAGACCCAGTACTTC	CASSQAPGQGKKETQYF
TRBD2	NA	TRBV5-6	TRBJ2-7	15	TGTGCCAGCAGCTCCCACTCGAGCGGGAGCAACGAGCAGTACTTC	CASSSHSSGSNEQYF
NA	NA	TRBV6-4	TRBJ1-2	12	TGTGCCAGCAGTGACCCAGGGAATAGCTACACCTTC	CASSDPGNSYTF
NA	NA	TRBV5-6	TRBJ1-1	14	TGTGCCAGCAGCCCGAACGTAGGAGACGCTGAAGCTTTCTTT	CASSPNVGDAEAFF
NA	NA	TRBV5-1	TRBJ2-1	15	TGCGCCAGCAGCAAAGCCCAAAGCTCCTACAATGAGCAGTTCTTC	CASSKAQSSYNEQFF
TRBD1	NA	TRBV18	TRBJ1-2	13	TGTGCCAGCTCATCGGGGACAGCGGAAGGCTACACCTTC	CASSSGTAEGYTF
TRBD2	NA	TRBV5-1	TRBJ2-4	14	TGCGCCAGCAGCATTAGCGGGACCATAAGCATTCAGTACTTC	CASSISGTISIQYF
NA	NA	TRBV5-4	TRBJ2-5	14	TGTGCCAGCAGCCCTATCCGGGGCCAAGAGACCCAGTACTTC	CASSPIRGQETQYF
TRBD1	NA	TRBV29-1	TRBJ1-1	13	TGCAGCGGCCTGGGACAGAGAAACACTGAAGCTTTCTTT	CSGLGQRNTEAFF
NA	NA	TRBV4-2	TRBJ1-4	16	TGTGCCAGCAGCCAAGATGGAGCGGTCCCTGGGGAAAAACTGTTTTTT	CASSQDGAVPGEKLFF
NA	NA	TRBV5-1	TRBJ1-6	14	TGCGCCAGCAGCTTGGCAGGGGCGGATTCACCCCTCCACTTT	CASSLAGADSPLHF
NA	NA	TRBV23-1	TRBJ2-7	17	TGCGCCAGTTGGGAAGGCCGGCAGGGAACTGTTTCCTACGAGCAGTACTTC	CASWEGRQGTVSYEQYF
NA	NA	TRBV7-9	TRBJ2-6	14	TGTGCCAGCAGCCACCGGACCGGATTCGACGTCCTGACTTTC	CASSHRTGFDVLTF
NA	NA	TRBV19	TRBJ2-3	17	TGTGCCAGTAGTATCGGGGGAATAGGTGGCTACGTGGATACGCAGTATTTT	CASSIGGIGGYVDTQYF
NA	NA	TRBV7-3	TRBJ2-1	14	TGTGCCAGCTCCCAAGCGGGCTCCTACAATGAGCAGTTCTTC	CASSQAGSYNEQFF
NA	NA	TRBV19	TRBJ2-7	14	TGTGCCAGTAGTATAGAACAGGGTAACTACGAGCAGTACTTC	CASSIEQGNYEQYF
TRBD2	NA	TRBV5-1	TRBJ2-1	15	TGCGCCAGCAGCTCAGGGACTAGCGGAAACAATGAGCAGTTCTTC	CASSSGTSGNNEQFF
NA	NA	TRBV5-6	TRBJ1-2	15	TGTGCCAGCAGCTTGGCCAGGCAGGCTCCCTATGGCTACACCTTC	CASSLARQAPYGYTF
TRBD1	NA	TRBV5-1	TRBJ1-3	15	TGCGCCAGCAGCTCAGACAGGGGGACTGGAAACACCATATATTTT	CASSSDRGTGNTIYF
NA	NA	TRBV5-1	TRBJ1-1	14	TGCGCCAGCAGCTTGGTCGGGGGGACGACTGAAGCTTTCTTT	CASSLVGGTTEAFF
NA	NA	TRBV11-2	TRBJ2-3	12	TGTGCCAGCAGCTCCCGCACAGATACGCAGTATTTT	CASSSRTDTQYF
TRBD1	NA	TRBV11-3	TRBJ2-7	14	TGTGCCAGCAGCTTGTCAGGGGGCTACTACGAGCAGTACTTC	CASSLSGGYYEQYF
NA	NA	TRBV7-9	TRBJ1-6	14	TGTGCCAGCAGCTTAGAGGCAGTTAATTCACCCCTCCACTTT	CASSLEAVNSPLHF
TRBD1	NA	TRBV25-1	TRBJ2-3	13	TGTGCCAGCAGTCGACAGGGAACGTATACGCAGTATTTT	CASSRQGTYTQYF
TRBD2	once	TRBV5-6	TRBJ2-1	15	TGTGCCAGCAGCCGTAGCGGGAGTAACTACAATGAGCAGTTCTTC	CASSRSGSNYNEQFF
NA	NA	TRBV10-1	TRBJ2-7	11	TGCGCCAGCAGTAGAGGGGGTGAGCAGTACTTC	CASSRGGEQYF
TRBD2	NA	TRBV10-3	TRBJ2-3	15	TGTGCCATCAGGGGTAGCGGGGTTGGTACAGATACGCAGTATTTT	CAIRGSGVGTDTQYF
TRBD2	NA	TRBV11-3	TRBJ2-3	17	TGTGCCAGCAGCGGCGGGACTAGCGGGAGGGGATCAGATACGCAGTATTTT	CASSGGTSGRGSDTQYF
NA	NA	TRBV2	TRBJ2-1	16	TGTGCCAGCAACCCCGGGGGAGCGGTCTCCTACAATGAGCAGTTCTTC	CASNPGGAVSYNEQFF
TRBD2	NA	TRBV23-1	TRBJ2-7	16	TGCGCCAGCAGTCCCCGGGGGGGTCGAACACCCTACGAGCAGTACTTC	CASSPRGGRTPYEQYF
TRBD1	once	TRBV7-9	TRBJ1-2	16	TGTGCCAGCAGTTCCGGACAGGGGGATTTATTCTATGGCTACACCTTC	CASSSGQGDLFYGYTF
NA	NA	TRBV18	TRBJ1-3	16	TGTGCCAGCTCACCATCCCCCCCCAGCTCTGGAAACACCATATATTTT	CASSPSPPSSGNTIYF
NA	NA	TRBV27	TRBJ1-1	14	TGTGCCAACAGTGGAAGTCGGGCCCTCACTGAAGCTTTCTTT	CANSGSRALTEAFF
NA	NA	TRBV7-6	TRBJ1-4	16	TGTGCCAGCAGCTTAGACGGCGGGGGGATCAATGAAAAACTGTTTTTT	CASSLDGGGINEKLFF
NA	once	TRBV11-3	TRBJ2-2	15	TGTGCCAGCAGCTTAGCAGGAACGAACACCGGGGAGCTGTTTTTT	CASSLAGTNTGELFF